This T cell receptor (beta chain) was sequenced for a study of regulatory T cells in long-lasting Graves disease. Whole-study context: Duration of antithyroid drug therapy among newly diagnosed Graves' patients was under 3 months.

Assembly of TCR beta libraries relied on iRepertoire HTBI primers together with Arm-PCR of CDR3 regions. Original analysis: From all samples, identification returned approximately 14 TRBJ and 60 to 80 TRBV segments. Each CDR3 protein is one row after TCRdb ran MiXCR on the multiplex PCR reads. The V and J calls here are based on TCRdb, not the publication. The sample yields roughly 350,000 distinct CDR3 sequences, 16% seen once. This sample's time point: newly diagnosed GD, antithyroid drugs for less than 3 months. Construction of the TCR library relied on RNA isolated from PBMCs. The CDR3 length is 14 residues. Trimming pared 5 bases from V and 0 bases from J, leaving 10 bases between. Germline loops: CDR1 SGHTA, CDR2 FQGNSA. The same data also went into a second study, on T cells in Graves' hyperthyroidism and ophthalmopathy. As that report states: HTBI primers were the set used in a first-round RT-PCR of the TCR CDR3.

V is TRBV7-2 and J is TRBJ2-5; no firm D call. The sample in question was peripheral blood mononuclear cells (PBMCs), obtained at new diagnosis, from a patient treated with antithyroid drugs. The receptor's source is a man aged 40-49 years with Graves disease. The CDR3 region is CASSGRRNQETQYF. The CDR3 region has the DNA TGTGCCAGCAGCGGAAGACGCAACCAAGAGACCCAGTACTTC. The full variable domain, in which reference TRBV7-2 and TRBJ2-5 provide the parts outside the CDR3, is GAGVSQSPSNKVTEKGKDVELRCDPISGHTALYWYRQSLGQGLEFLIYFQGNSAPDKSGLPSDRFSAERTGGSVSTLTIQRTQQEDSAVYLCASSGRRNQETQYFGPGTRLLVL.